The next 13 T cell receptor beta chains were all read from a single sample in a study of cytomegalovirus exposure and HLA in healthy donors. Use of 60 Vbeta and 13 Jbeta primers characterized the PCR. The assay was immunoSEQ multiplex PCR, and TCRdb's table has in-frame clones only and misses some. The data show about 110,000 clones, around 70% seen once. Sequenced material: PBMCs. These receptors were obtained from a woman in her sixties or seventies in good health and CMV-seropositive.

J is TRBJ2-7 and V is TRBV29-1; D perhaps matches TRBD2 (6 bases). The ends were cut back, 8 bases at V and 6 bases at J, with 20 bases in the middle. Germline-derived CDR1 and CDR2 are SQVTM and ANQGSEA. There are 13 residues in the CDR3. The CDR3 here is CSIKDGGLCEQYF. In DNA form, the CDR3 reads TGCAGCATCAAGGACGGAGGGCTCTGCGAGCAGTACTTC.

The rearrangement joins TRBV19 to TRBJ2-1; D may be TRBD1 (5 bases). V was clipped by 2 bases and J by 15 bases, with 20 bases between them. CDR3 size: 14 residues. Germline assignment: CDR1 LNHDA and CDR2 SQIVND (reference sequence). Here the CDR3 DNA reads TGTGCCAGTAGTATAACCAGGGTGAACAACCCGGGGTTCTTC. Protein product: CASSITRVNNPGFF. The variable domain in full, completed from reference TRBV19 and TRBJ2-1, reads DGGITQSPKYLFRKEGQNVTLSCEQNLNHDAMYWYRQDPGQGLRLIYYSQIVNDFQKGDIAEGYSVSREKKESFPLTVTSAQKNPTAFYLCASSITRVNNPGFFGPGTRLTVL.

The chain combines TRBV9 with TRBJ2-3; 7 bases are a match to TRBD2. V was pared by 6 bases and J by 1 base, with 8 bases of the junction left unmatched. Per the germline V gene, CDR1 is SGDLS and CDR2 is YYNGEE. CDR3 size: 15 residues. In nucleotides, the CDR3 is TGTGCCAGCACCAAGAGCGGGATTGGCACAGATACGCAGTATTTT. Translated, it gives CASTKSGIGTDTQYF. Combining the CDR3 with reference TRBV9 and TRBJ2-3 gives the whole variable domain DSGVTQTPKHLITATGQRVTLRCSPRSGDLSVYWYQQSLDQGLQFLIQYYNGEERAKGNILERFSAQQFPDLHSELNLSSLELGDSALYFCASTKSGIGTDTQYFGPGTRLTVL.

CDR3 amino acids: CASRPYTQANTEAFF. CDR3 sequence (DNA): TGTGCCAGCCGTCCGTATACCCAGGCGAACACTGAAGCTTTCTTT. The rearrangement links TRBV2 to TRBJ1-1; D uncertain. Trimming took 8 bases from V and 1 from J, leaving 17 bases between them. Looked up from germline, CDR1 is SNHLY and CDR2 is FYNNEI. This CDR3 comprises 15 residues.

A few counts support this clone. This chain joins TRBV5-6 and TRBJ2-7, with 10 bases identical to TRBD1. J lost 0 bases, V lost 3 bases, and 6 bases had no gene match. The CDR3 totals 16 residues. Germline V gene data show CDR1 as SGHDT and CDR2 as YYEEEE. Here the CDR3 reads CASSSAGQGSSYEQYF. DNA for the CDR3: TGTGCCAGCAGCTCCGCGGGACAGGGGAGCTCCTACGAGCAGTACTTC.

CDR3 sequence reads: CALGGVGNTIYF. Written as DNA, the CDR3 is TGTGCCTTGGGGGGAGTGGGAAACACCATATATTTT. The chain uses TRBV7-7 and TRBJ1-3; weak D call: TRBD1 (5 bases). There are 12 residues in the CDR3. V dropped 11 bases and J dropped 4 bases, with 12 bases sitting between them. Germline V gives CDR1 SSHAT, CDR2 FNYEAQ (reference sequence).

The chain joins TRBV7-9 to TRBJ2-7; D may be TRBD1 (6 bases). Looked up from germline, CDR1 is SEHNR and CDR2 is FQNEAQ (reference sequence). This CDR3 has 12 amino acids. Trimming cost V 5 bases and J 6 bases, with 11 bases left between them. CDR3 amino acids: CASSGQYPEQYF. The CDR3 DNA reads TGTGCCAGCAGCGGACAGTATCCCGAGCAGTACTTC.

The V call is TRBV6-5, the J call TRBJ2-5; D not certain. The CDR3 has 14 amino acids. Trimming cost V 0 bases and J 4 bases, with 9 bases left between them. The germline gives CDR1 MNHEY, CDR2 SVGAGI. The CDR3 spells CASSYSRRGETQYF. CDR3 sequence (DNA): TGTGCCAGCAGTTACTCGCGAAGAGGAGAGACCCAGTACTTC.

The chain has TRBV7-2 and TRBJ1-2; 11 positions match TRBD1. CDR1 SGHTA and CDR2 FQGNSA come from the germline V gene. The CDR3 extends over 15 amino acids. The junction had 9 bases not matched to a gene; V was cut back by 5 bases and J by 7 bases. Here the CDR3 DNA reads TGTGCCAGCAGCCCCCAACCGGGACAGGGGGGTGGCTACACCTTC. Protein sequence: CASSPQPGQGGGYTF. The full variable domain, rest sourced from reference TRBV7-2 and TRBJ1-2, is GAGVSQSPSNKVTEKGKDVELRCDPISGHTALYWYRQSLGQGLEFLIYFQGNSAPDKSGLPSDRFSAERTGGSVSTLTIQRTQQEDSAVYLCASSPQPGQGGGYTFGSGTRLTVV.

This clone has a handful of counts. This chain connects TRBV11-2 to TRBJ1-1, with no clear D. CDR3 length equals 17 residues. Germline V gene lookup returns CDR1 SGHAT and CDR2 FQNNGV. The V end was cut by 0 bases, the J end by 4 bases, with 18 bases between. CDR3 nucleotide sequence: TGTGCCAGCAGCTTAGATCTAAGGAGTGATATTAGCACTGAAGCTTTCTTT. Residues: CASSLDLRSDISTEAFF.

This chain connects TRBV6-5 to TRBJ1-2; the match to TRBD1 covers 7 bases. From germline, CDR1 is MNHEY and CDR2 SVGAGI. After removal of 0 bases from V and 8 bases from J, the junction contained 9 bases not matched to a gene. The CDR3 consists of 15 residues. CDR3 DNA sequence: TGTGCCAGCAGTTACTCATCAGGGGGAGTTAACGGCTACACCTTC. Translating it yields CASSYSSGGVNGYTF.

The chain uses TRBV2 and TRBJ1-6; unclear D gene. Germline CDR1 and CDR2: SNHLY and FYNNEI. V lost 5 bases and J 0 bases, leaving 8 bases between the germline ends. The CDR3 has 15 amino acids. The DNA of the CDR3 is TGTGCCAGCAGTCTACAGAGCTCCTATAATTCACCCCTCCACTTT. It encodes CASSLQSSYNSPLHF.

This clone was picked up a small number of times. J is TRBJ2-2 and V is TRBV2; TRBD1 aligns across 7 bases. The germline gives CDR1 SNHLY, CDR2 FYNNEI. The V gene end was trimmed by 1 base and the J gene end by 7 bases; junction bases not matched to a gene: 9. The CDR3 spans 16 residues. CDR3 bases: TGTGCCAGCAGTGAAGTCGCCTTAGGGGGCGGCGGGGAGCTGTTTTTT. Its translation: CASSEVALGGGGELFF.